The T cell receptor (beta chain) under discussion was sequenced for a study of CD8+ T cells in alopecia areata. Trimming removed 1 base from V and 4 bases from J; junction bases left unmatched: 6. The CDR3 has 16 amino acids. Germline loops: CDR1 SNHLY, CDR2 FYNNEI. This clone has just a few counts. Sequencing used cDNA as its template, made by extracting RNA and reverse transcribing it. The method was immunoSEQ multiplex PCR; TCRdb's version includes in-frame clones alone and lacks a portion of them. This sample has about 190,000 clones, with roughly 53% found just once. Treatment here: oral pan-JAK inhibitor, 5-10 mg twice daily. A FACSAria was used to sort CD4+ and CD8+ T cells. These cells came from PBMCs.

The chain employs TRBV2 and TRBJ1-5; TRBD1 aligns across 8 bases. This clonotype was sampled from a human donor with alopecia areata. This sample comprised CD8+ T cells sorted from blood, obtained at week 24, from a patient treated with tofacitinib. The CDR3 loop reads CASSEVGQVLNQPQHF. CDR3 coding DNA: TGTGCCAGCAGTGAAGTGGGACAGGTCCTAAATCAGCCCCAGCATTTT.